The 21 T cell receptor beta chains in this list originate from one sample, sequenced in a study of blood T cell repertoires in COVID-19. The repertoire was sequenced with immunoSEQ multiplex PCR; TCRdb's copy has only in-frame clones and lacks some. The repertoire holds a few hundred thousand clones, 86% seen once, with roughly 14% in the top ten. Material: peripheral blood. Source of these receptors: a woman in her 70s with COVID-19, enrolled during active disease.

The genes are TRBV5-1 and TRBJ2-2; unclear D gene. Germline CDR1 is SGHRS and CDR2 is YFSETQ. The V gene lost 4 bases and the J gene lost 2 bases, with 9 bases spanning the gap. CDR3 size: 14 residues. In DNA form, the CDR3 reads TGCGCCAGCAGCCCCGGTACTAACACCGGGGAGCTGTTTTTT. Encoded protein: CASSPGTNTGELFF. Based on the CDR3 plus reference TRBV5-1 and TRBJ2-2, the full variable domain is KAGVTQTPRYLIKTRGQQVTLSCSPISGHRSVSWYQQTPGQGLQFLFEYFSETQRNKGNFPGRFSGRQFSNSRSEMNVSTLELGDSALYLCASSPGTNTGELFFGEGSRLTVL.

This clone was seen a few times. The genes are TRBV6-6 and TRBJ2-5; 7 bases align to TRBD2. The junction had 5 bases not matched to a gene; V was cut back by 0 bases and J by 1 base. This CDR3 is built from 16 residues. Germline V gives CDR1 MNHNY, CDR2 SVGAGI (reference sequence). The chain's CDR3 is CASSYSPAGSQETQYF. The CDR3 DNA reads TGTGCCAGCAGTTACTCTCCAGCGGGGTCCCAAGAGACCCAGTACTTC.

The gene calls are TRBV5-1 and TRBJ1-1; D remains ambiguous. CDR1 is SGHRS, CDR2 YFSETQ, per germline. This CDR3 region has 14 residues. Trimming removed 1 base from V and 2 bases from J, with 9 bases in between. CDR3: CASSLNTVNTEAFF. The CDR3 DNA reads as TGCGCCAGCAGCTTGAACACAGTTAACACTGAAGCTTTCTTT.

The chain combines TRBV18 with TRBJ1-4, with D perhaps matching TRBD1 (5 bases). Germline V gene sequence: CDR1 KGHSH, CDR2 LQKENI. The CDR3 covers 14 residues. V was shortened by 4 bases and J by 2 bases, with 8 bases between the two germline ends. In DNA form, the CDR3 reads TGTGCCAGCTCACAAGGGGCGACTAATGAAAAACTGTTTTTT. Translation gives CASSQGATNEKLFF.

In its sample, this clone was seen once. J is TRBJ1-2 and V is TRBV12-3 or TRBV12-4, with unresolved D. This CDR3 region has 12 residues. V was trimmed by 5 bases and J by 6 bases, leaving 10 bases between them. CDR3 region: CASSNNGDGYTF. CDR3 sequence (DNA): TGTGCCAGCAGTAATAACGGAGATGGCTACACCTTC.

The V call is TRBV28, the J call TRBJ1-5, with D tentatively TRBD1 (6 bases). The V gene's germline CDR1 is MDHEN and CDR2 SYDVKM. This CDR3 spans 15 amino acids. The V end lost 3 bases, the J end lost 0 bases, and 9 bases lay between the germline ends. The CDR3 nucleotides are TGTGCCAGCAGTTTGGGGACATATAGCAATCAGCCCCAGCATTTT. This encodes CASSLGTYSNQPQHF.

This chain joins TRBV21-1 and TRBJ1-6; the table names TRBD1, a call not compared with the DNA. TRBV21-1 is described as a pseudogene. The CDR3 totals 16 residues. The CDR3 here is CASSKRGRGFDSPLHF. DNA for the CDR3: TGTGCCAGCAGCAAAAGGGGAAGGGGTTTTGATTCACCCCTCCACTTT.

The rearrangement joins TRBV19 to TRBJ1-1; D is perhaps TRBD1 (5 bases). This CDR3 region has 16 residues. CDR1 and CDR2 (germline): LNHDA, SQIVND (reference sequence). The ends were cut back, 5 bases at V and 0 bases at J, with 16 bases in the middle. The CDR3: CASSLWGSYMNTEAFF. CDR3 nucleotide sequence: TGTGCCAGTAGTTTGTGGGGCAGCTACATGAACACTGAAGCTTTCTTT.

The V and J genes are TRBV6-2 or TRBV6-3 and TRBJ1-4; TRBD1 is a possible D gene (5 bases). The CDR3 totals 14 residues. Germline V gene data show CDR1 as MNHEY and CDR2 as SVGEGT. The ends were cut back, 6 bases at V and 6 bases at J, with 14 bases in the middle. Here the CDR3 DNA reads TGTGCCAGCAGCCAAGGGACTGAATATGAAAAACTGTTTTTT. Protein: CASSQGTEYEKLFF.

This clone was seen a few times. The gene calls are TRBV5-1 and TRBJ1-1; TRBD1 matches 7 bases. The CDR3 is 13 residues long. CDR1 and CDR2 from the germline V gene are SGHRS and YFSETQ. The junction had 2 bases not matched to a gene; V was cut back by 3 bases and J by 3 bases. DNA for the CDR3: TGCGCCAGCAGCTGGGGGACAGACACTGAAGCTTTCTTT. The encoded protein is CASSWGTDTEAFF.

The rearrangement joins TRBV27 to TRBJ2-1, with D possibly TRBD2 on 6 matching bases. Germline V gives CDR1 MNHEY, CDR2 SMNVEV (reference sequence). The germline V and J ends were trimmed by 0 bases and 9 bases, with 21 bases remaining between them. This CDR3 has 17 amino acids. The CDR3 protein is CASSLSRGPGASREQFF. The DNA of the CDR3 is TGTGCCAGCAGTTTATCGCGGGGACCCGGGGCTAGCCGTGAGCAGTTCTTC.

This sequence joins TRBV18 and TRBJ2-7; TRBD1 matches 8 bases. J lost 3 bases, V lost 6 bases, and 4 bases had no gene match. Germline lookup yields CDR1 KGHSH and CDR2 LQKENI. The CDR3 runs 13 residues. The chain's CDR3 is CASSQGQDYEQYF. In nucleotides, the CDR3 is TGTGCCAGCTCCCAGGGACAGGACTACGAGCAGTACTTC.

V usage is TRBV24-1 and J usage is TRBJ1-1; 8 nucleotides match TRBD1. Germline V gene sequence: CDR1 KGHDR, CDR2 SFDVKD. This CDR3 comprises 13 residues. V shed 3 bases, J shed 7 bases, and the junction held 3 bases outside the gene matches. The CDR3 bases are TGTGCCACCAGTGATAGAGGACAGGGTGAAGCTTTCTTT. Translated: CATSDRGQGEAFF.

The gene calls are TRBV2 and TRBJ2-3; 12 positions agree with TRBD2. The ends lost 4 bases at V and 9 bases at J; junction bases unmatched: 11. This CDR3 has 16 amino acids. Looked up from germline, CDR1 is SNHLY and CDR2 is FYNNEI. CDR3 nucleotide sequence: TGTGCCAGCAGTGGGATCCTAGCGGGGGGGCCGGGGACGCAGTATTTT. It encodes CASSGILAGGPGTQYF.

The CDR3 region has the DNA TGTGCCAGCAAAGAGGGACCGGGAGGCCAGCCCCAGCATTTT. As protein: CASKEGPGGQPQHF. The chain employs TRBV6-5 and TRBJ1-5; D might be TRBD1 (5 bases). This CDR3 has 14 residues. Trimming pared 7 bases from V and 7 bases from J, leaving 17 bases between. From germline, CDR1 is MNHEY and CDR2 SVGAGI.

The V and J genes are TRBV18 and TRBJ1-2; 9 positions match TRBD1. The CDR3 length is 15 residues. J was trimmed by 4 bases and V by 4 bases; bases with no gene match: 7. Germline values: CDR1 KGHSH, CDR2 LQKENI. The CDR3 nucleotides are TGTGCCAGCTCACAGGGACAGGGTTTGAGCTATGGCTACACCTTC. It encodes CASSQGQGLSYGYTF. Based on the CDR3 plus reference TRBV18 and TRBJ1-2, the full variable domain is NAGVMQNPRHLVRRRGQEARLRCSPMKGHSHVYWYRQLPEEGLKFMVYLQKENIIDESGMPKERFSAEFPKEGPSILRIQQVVRGDSAAYFCASSQGQGLSYGYTFGSGTRLTVV.

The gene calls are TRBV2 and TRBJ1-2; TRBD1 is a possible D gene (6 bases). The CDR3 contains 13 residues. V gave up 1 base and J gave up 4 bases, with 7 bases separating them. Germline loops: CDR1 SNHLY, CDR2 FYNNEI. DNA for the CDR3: TGTGCCAGCAGTGAAGACAGGGCCTATGGCTACACCTTC. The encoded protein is CASSEDRAYGYTF.

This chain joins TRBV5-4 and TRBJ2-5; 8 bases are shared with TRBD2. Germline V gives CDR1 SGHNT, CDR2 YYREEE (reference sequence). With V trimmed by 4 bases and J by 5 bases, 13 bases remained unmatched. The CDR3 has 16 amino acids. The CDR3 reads CASSVGAGDGGETQYF. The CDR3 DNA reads TGTGCCAGCAGCGTGGGAGCGGGGGATGGGGGGGAGACCCAGTACTTC.

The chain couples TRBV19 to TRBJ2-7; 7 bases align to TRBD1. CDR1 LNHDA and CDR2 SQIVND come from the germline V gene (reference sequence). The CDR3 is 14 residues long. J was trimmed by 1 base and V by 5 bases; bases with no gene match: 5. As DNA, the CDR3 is TGTGCCAGTAGTTTCGGGACAGATTCCTACGAGCAGTACTTC. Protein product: CASSFGTDSYEQYF.

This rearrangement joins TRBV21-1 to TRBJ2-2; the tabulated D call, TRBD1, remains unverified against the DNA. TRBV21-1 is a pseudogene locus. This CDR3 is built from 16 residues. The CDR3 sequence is CASSKEGVDPPGELFF. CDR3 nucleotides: TGTGCCAGCAGCAAAGAGGGGGTAGACCCGCCCGGGGAGCTGTTTTTT.

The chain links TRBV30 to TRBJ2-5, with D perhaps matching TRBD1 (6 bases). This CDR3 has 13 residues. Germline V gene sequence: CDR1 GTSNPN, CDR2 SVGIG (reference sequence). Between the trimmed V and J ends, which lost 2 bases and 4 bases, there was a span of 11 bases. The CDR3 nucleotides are TGTGCCTGGAGTCAAACAGGGTCAGAGACCCAGTACTTC. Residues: CAWSQTGSETQYF.